This T cell receptor beta chain is from a study of neurological immune-mediated disorders. This clonotype was recorded many times. The CDR3 loop spans 13 amino acids. Trimming removed 7 bases from V and 1 base from J, with 11 bases in between. The method for making cDNA was 5'RACE, and it used 10-nucleotide random UMIs. A single record per CDR3 protein comes from TCRdb applying MiXCR to the 5' RACE reads. The sample holds about 82,000 distinct CDR3 sequences, roughly 2.6% seen once. This TCR came from a woman in her thirties with multiple sclerosis. This sequence joins TRBV12-3 or TRBV12-4 and TRBJ2-7, with D possibly TRBD1 on 6 matching bases. Sequencing input: PBMCs. The CDR3 region is CASNLQGSYEQYF. The CDR3, as DNA: TGTGCCAGCAATCTACAGGGTTCCTACGAGCAGTACTTC.